These T cell receptor beta chains were read from a single sample in a study of CD4 T cells in relation to SARS-CoV-2 and coronaviruses. The protocol was immunoSEQ multiplex PCR, while the TCRdb copy is restricted to in-frame clones and leaves out a portion. The sample includes 25,000 to 30,000 clones, about three quarters seen only once; the top ten take 14% to 15%. These receptors' targets are unknown. The sample taken for sequencing was CD4+ T cells from PBMCs, cultured in vitro. These receptors came from a human donor in good health. The CDR3 runs from the conserved cysteine through the conserved F or W. The order of the fields is J gene, D gene, V gene, clone size, CDR3 DNA, CDR3 protein. The D gene is left open where the match is weak. The size of a clone is reported for some rows only, either as once, few or many, or as a class for expanded clones.

J: TRBJ2-5; D: TRBD2; V: TRBV19; size: -; DNA: TGTGCCACTGGACTAGCGGGATCTGAGACCCAGTACTTC; CDR3: CATGLAGSETQYF
J: TRBJ1-4; D: TRBD1; V: TRBV18; size: -; DNA: TGTGCCAGCTCACCTAGACAGGGGAGTGAAAAACTGTTTTTT; CDR3: CASSPRQGSEKLFF
J: TRBJ2-7; D: -; V: TRBV7-2; size: -; DNA: TGTGCCAGCAGCCCAGGGTTCGGCGAGCAGTACTTC; CDR3: CASSPGFGEQYF
J: TRBJ1-5; D: -; V: TRBV5-8; size: few; DNA: TGTGCCAGCAGCCTAGCTTTACACAGGGATGGTCAGCCCCAGCATTTT; CDR3: CASSLALHRDGQPQHF
J: TRBJ2-3; D: TRBD2; V: TRBV2; size: -; DNA: TGTGCCAGCAGGGCACTAGCGGGAGTAACAGATACGCAGTATTTT; CDR3: CASRALAGVTDTQYF
J: TRBJ2-7; D: TRBD1; V: TRBV5-1; size: -; DNA: TGCGCCAGCAGCATCGGACAGGGGGCGGGCGAGCAGTACTTC; CDR3: CASSIGQGAGEQYF
J: TRBJ2-2; D: -; V: TRBV7-9; size: few; DNA: TGTGCCAGCAGCTTACAGGCTCCGAACACCGGGGAGCTGTTTTTT; CDR3: CASSLQAPNTGELFF
J: TRBJ1-5; D: TRBD1; V: TRBV30; size: few; DNA: TGTGCCTGGAGACGGGGGACAGCGTTTAGTTTT; CDR3: CAWRRGTAFSF
J: TRBJ2-1; D: -; V: TRBV27; size: -; DNA: TGTGCCAGCAGTTTAAGGGTCGCGGGGAGCTACAATGAGCAGTTCTTC; CDR3: CASSLRVAGSYNEQFF
J: TRBJ2-7; D: -; V: TRBV7-2; size: -; DNA: TGTGCCAGCAGTCTAGGGGGGCAGAAGAACTACGAGCAGTACTTC; CDR3: CASSLGGQKNYEQYF
J: TRBJ2-1; D: TRBD2; V: TRBV6-4; size: -; DNA: TGTGCCAGCAGTGACTCTTCTAGCGGGAGGGATCGGAATGAGCAGTTCTTC; CDR3: CASSDSSSGRDRNEQFF
J: TRBJ2-3; D: TRBD2; V: TRBV7-2; size: -; DNA: TGTGCCAGCAGCTTAGGAGGGCGCGGGGGGGCAGATACGCAGTATTTT; CDR3: CASSLGGRGGADTQYF
J: TRBJ2-7; D: -; V: TRBV10-3; size: -; DNA: TGTGCCATCAGTCCCTGGGAGCGTAAACACGAGCAGTACTTC; CDR3: CAISPWERKHEQYF
J: TRBJ2-2; D: TRBD1; V: TRBV9; size: few; DNA: TGTGCCAGCAGCGTCCCGGGACAGGGGAAGAACACCGGGGAGCTGTTTTTT; CDR3: CASSVPGQGKNTGELFF
J: TRBJ1-3; D: -; V: TRBV9; size: -; DNA: TGTGCCAGCACCAAGGGGACCGGCACCTCTGGAAACACCATATATTTT; CDR3: CASTKGTGTSGNTIYF
J: TRBJ1-4; D: -; V: TRBV2; size: -; DNA: TGTGCCAGCACGGGGGGGGCGCGGGAAAAACTGTTTTTT; CDR3: CASTGGAREKLFF
J: TRBJ1-2; D: -; V: TRBV6-5; size: -; DNA: TGTGCCAGCAGTTACTCGATTCTAGGGGGTAACTATGGCTACACCTTC; CDR3: CASSYSILGGNYGYTF
J: TRBJ2-1; D: TRBD2; V: TRBV7-3; size: -; DNA: TGTGCCAGCAGCTTAGCGGGGACTAGCGGGCTTTACAATGAGCAGTTCTTC; CDR3: CASSLAGTSGLYNEQFF
J: TRBJ2-7; D: -; V: TRBV5-1; size: -; DNA: TGCGCCAGCACCTCTAACACGGGGGCCTCCTACGAGCAGTACTTC; CDR3: CASTSNTGASYEQYF
J: TRBJ2-1; D: TRBD1; V: TRBV7-9; size: -; DNA: TGTGCCAGCAGCAACCGGGACAGTTACAATGAGCAGTTCTTC; CDR3: CASSNRDSYNEQFF
J: TRBJ1-4; D: TRBD1; V: TRBV5-1; size: once; DNA: TGCGCCAGCAGCTCCGGGACAGCAACTAATGAAAAACTGTTTTTT; CDR3: CASSSGTATNEKLFF
J: TRBJ1-1; D: -; V: TRBV18; size: -; DNA: TGTGCCAGCTCACTCTCCGACGGAAAAGCTTTCTTT; CDR3: CASSLSDGKAFF
J: TRBJ1-4; D: -; V: TRBV19; size: -; DNA: TGTGCCAGTAGTTTTAATGAAAAACTGTTTTTT; CDR3: CASSFNEKLFF
J: TRBJ1-1; D: -; V: TRBV5-3; size: -; DNA: TGTGCCAGAAGCTGGCGTGGTAAGGTTTCCAGACTGATGAACACTGAAGCTTTCTTT; CDR3: CARSWRGKVSRLMNTEAFF
J: TRBJ2-1; D: -; V: TRBV18; size: once; DNA: TGTGCCAGCTCACCCCCGAGCTCCTACAATGAGCAGTTCTTC; CDR3: CASSPPSSYNEQFF
J: TRBJ1-6; D: TRBD1; V: TRBV2; size: few; DNA: TGTGCCAGCAGATACGGACAGGCCCAAGGCCCCCTCCACTTT; CDR3: CASRYGQAQGPLHF